This TCR beta chain was captured in a study of blood T cell repertoires in COVID-19. On the study more broadly: There were acute and convalescent COVID-19 samples, and they came from the United States, Italy and Spain. Sample material is recorded as cDNA or gDNA derived from T cells, B-cell-depleted T cells, or PBMCs.

Original methodology: Reference gene primer amplification gave estimated nucleated cell counts. TCRdb's table, derived via immunoSEQ multiplex PCR, lists solely in-frame clones and lacks some. The DNA gave D and trimming, while V, J and clone size come from that table. The data contain about 250,000 clones, more than 70% of them singletons. The V gene's germline CDR1 is SGHAT and CDR2 FQNNGV. V was cut by 3 bases and J by 0 bases, with 12 bases left in between. The CDR3 runs to 16 residues. Sequencing was done on a sample of peripheral blood. The chain has TRBV11-2 and TRBJ1-3; possible D gene TRBD1, 6 bases. The sequence came from an elderly man with acute or convalescent COVID-19. CDR3 region: CASSFRGQSSGNTIYF. Here the CDR3 DNA reads TGTGCCAGCAGCTTCAGGGGCCAGAGCTCTGGAAACACCATATATTTT.